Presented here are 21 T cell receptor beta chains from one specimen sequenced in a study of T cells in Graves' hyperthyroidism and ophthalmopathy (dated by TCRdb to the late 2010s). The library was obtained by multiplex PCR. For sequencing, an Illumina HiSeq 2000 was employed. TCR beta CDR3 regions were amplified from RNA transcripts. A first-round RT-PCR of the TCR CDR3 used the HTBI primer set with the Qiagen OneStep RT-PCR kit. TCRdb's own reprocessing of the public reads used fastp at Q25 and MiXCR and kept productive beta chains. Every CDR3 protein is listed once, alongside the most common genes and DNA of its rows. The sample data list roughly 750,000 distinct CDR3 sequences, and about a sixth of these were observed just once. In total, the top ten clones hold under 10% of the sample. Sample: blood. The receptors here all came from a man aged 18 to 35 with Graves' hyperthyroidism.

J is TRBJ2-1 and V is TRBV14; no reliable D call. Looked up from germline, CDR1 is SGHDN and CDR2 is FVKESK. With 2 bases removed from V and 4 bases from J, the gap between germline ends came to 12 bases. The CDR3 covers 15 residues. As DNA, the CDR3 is TGTGCCAGCAGCCAACACCAACGGGCTTACAATGAGCAGTTCTTC. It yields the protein CASSQHQRAYNEQFF.

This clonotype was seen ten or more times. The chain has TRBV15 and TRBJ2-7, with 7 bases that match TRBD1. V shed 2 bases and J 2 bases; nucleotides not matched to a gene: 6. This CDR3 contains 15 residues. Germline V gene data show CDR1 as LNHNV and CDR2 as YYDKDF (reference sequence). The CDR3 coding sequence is TGTGCCACCAGCAGATCTCGGGACAGTACCTACGAGCAGTACTTC. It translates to CATSRSRDSTYEQYF.

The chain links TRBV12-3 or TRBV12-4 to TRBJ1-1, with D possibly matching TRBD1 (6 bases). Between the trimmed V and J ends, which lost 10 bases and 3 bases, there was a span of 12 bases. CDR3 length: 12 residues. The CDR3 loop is CATLRGDTEAFF. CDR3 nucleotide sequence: TGTGCCACCCTCAGGGGAGACACTGAAGCTTTCTTT.

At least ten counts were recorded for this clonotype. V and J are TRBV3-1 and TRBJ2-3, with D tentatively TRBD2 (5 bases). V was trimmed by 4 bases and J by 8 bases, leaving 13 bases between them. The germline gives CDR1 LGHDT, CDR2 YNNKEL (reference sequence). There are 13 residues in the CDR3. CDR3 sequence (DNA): TGTGCCAGCAGCCCCTCGGTTGGAGGTACGCAGTATTTT. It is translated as CASSPSVGGTQYF.

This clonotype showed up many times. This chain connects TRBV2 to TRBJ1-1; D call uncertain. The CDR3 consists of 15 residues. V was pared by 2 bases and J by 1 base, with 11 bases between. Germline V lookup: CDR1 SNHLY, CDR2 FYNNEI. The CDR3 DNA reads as TGTGCCAGCAGTGAATTGAGGGCTGCGAACACTGAAGCTTTCTTT. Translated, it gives CASSELRAANTEAFF.

CDR3 protein: CASSSARGGTGPSNYGYTF. CDR3 DNA sequence: TGTGCCAGCAGCTCCGCAAGGGGTGGGACAGGGCCATCTAACTATGGCTACACCTTC. V is TRBV7-9 and J is TRBJ1-2; 9 bases map to TRBD1. The germline V gene encodes CDR1 SEHNR and CDR2 FQNEAQ (reference sequence). CDR3 length: 19 residues. Trimming removed 4 bases from V and 0 bases from J; junction bases left unmatched: 15.

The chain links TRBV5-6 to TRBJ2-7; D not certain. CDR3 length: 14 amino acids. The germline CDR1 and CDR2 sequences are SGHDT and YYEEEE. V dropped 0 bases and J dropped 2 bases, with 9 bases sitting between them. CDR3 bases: TGTGCCAGCAGCTTGGATCCGTCCACCTACGAGCAGTACTTC. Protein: CASSLDPSTYEQYF.

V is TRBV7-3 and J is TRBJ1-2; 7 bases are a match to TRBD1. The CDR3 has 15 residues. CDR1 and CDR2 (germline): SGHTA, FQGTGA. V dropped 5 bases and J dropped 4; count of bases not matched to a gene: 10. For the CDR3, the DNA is TGTGCCAGCAGCCCACGACAGGGATCGATCTATGGCTACACCTTC. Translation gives CASSPRQGSIYGYTF.

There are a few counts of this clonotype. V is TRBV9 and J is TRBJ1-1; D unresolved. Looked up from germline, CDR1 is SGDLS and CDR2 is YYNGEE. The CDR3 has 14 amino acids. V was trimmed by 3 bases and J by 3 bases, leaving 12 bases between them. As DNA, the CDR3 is TGTGCCAGCAGCGGCGCCTGGGATGACACTGAAGCTTTCTTT. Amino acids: CASSGAWDDTEAFF.

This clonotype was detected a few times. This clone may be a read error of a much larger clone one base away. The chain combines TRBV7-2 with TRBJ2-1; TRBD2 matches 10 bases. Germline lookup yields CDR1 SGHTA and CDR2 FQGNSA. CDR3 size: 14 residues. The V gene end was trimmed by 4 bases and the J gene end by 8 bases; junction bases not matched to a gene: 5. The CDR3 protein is CASSSGTSADEQFF. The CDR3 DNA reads TGTGCCAGCAGCTCAGGGACTAGCGCCGATGAGCAGTTCTTC.

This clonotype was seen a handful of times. CDR3 nucleotides: TGTGCCAGCAGCTGGGGGGGGCGGGCTTCGAACACCGGGGAGCTGTTTTTT. Encoded protein: CASSWGGRASNTGELFF. The chain is built from TRBV11-1 and TRBJ2-2; D is perhaps TRBD2 (7 bases). The CDR3 runs to 17 residues. Germline CDR1 SGHAT, CDR2 FQDESV (reference sequence). With 4 bases removed from V and 0 bases from J, the gap between germline ends came to 15 bases.

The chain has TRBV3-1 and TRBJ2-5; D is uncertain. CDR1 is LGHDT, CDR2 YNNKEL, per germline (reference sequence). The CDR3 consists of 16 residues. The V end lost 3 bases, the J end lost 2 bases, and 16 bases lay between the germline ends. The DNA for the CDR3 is TGTGCCAGCAGCCACGATCCAACTCCCGTACAAGAGACCCAGTACTTC. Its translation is CASSHDPTPVQETQYF.

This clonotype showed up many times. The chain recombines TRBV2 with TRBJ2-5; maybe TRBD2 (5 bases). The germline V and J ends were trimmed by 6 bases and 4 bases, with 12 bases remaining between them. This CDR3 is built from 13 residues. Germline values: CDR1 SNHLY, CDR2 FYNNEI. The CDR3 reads CASSDLRGETQYF. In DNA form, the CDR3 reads TGTGCCAGCAGCGACCTCCGGGGAGAGACCCAGTACTTC.

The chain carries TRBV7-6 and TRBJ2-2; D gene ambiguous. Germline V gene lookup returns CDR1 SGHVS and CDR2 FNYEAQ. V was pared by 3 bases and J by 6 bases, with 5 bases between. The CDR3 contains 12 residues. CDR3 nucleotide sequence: TGTGCCAGCAGCTTCCCCCCCGGGGAGCTGTTTTTT. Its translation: CASSFPPGELFF.

CDR3 residues: CASSFVGDIRYF. CDR3 sequence (DNA): TGTGCCAGCAGTTTCGTCGGGGATATACGGTATTTT. The chain has TRBV28 and TRBJ2-3, with D perhaps matching TRBD2 (5 bases). The V and J ends lost 3 bases and 14 bases respectively, with 15 bases between them. CDR1 and CDR2 from the germline V gene are MDHEN and SYDVKM. The CDR3 consists of 12 residues.

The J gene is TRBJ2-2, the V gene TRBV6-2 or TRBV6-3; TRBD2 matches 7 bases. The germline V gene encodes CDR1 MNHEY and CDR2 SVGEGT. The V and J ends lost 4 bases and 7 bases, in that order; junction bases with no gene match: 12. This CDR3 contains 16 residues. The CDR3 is CASSSTSAAGVGELFF. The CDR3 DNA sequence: TGTGCCAGCAGTTCAACTAGCGCCGCCGGGGTCGGGGAGCTGTTTTTT.

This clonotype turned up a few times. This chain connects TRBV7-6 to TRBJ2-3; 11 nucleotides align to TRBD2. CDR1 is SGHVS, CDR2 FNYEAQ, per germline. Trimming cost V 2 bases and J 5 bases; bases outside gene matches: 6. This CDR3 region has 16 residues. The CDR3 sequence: CASSLKVAGGLDTQYF. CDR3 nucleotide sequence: TGTGCCAGCAGCTTAAAAGTAGCGGGAGGGCTAGATACGCAGTATTTT. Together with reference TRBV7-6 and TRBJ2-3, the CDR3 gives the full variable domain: GAGVSQSPRYKVTKRGQDVALRCDPISGHVSLYWYRQALGQGPEFLTYFNYEAQQDKSGLPNDRFSAERPEGSISTLTIQRTEQRDSAMYRCASSLKVAGGLDTQYFGPGTRLTVL.

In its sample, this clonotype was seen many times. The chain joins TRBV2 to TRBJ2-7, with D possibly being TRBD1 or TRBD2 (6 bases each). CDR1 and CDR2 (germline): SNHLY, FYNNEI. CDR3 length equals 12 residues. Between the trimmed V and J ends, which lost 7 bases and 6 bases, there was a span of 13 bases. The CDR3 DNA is TGTGCCAGCACTTCGGAGGGGGGCGAGCAGTACTTC. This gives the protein CASTSEGGEQYF.

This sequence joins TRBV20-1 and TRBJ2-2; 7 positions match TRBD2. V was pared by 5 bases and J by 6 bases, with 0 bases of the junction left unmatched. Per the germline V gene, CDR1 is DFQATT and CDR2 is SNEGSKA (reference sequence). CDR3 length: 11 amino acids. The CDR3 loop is CSAGLAGELFF. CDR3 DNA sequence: TGCAGTGCTGGACTAGCCGGGGAGCTGTTTTTT.

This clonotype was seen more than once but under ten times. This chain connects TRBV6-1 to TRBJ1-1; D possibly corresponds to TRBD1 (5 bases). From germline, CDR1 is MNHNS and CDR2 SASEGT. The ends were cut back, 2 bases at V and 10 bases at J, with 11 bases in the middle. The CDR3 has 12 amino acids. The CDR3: CASSEMGVGAFF. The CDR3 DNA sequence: TGTGCCAGCAGTGAAATGGGGGTTGGAGCTTTCTTT.

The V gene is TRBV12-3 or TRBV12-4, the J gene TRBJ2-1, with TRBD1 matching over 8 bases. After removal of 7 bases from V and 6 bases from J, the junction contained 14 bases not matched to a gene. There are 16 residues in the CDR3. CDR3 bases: TGTGCCAGCACCGACGGACAGGGAACATCGTTCAATGAGCAGTTCTTC. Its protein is CASTDGQGTSFNEQFF.